A single TCR beta chain is shown here with its context. The sample comes from a study of CD8 T cells in Susac syndrome. V gave up 8 bases and J gave up 6 bases, with 22 bases separating them. In germline, CDR1 is MNHEY, CDR2 SVGEGT. The CDR3 spans 15 residues. Reverse transcription of 0.5 to 1 ug RNA was performed with random hexamers. With immunoSEQ multiplex PCR, TCR beta CDR3 was amplified across 54 Vbeta and 13 Jbeta. Using its own MiXCR run on the immunoSEQ multiplex PCR reads, TCRdb lists one record per CDR3 protein. Among approximately 210,000 distinct CDR3 sequences, about 95% were seen once, and the ten largest hold around 0.15%. TEMRA cells were enriched by FACS, and CD4+ and CD8+ T cells were negatively isolated.

The sequence was collected from a human donor with Susac syndrome. Sequencing input: CD4+ T cells from PBMCs. The rearrangement uses TRBV6-2 or TRBV6-3 and TRBJ1-2; D might be TRBD1 (6 bases). The CDR3 is CASSRTERNLNGYTF. CDR3 DNA: TGTGCCAGCTCCCGGACAGAAAGGAACCTAAATGGCTACACCTTC.